Listed here is a single T cell receptor beta chain. The authors ran the immunoSEQ assay, v3.0, at survey level. A per-sample goal of roughly 35,000-55,000 T-cell genomes was targeted by sequencing. TCRdb's copy holds only in-frame clones and misses some; the assay was immunoSEQ multiplex PCR. The repertoire includes roughly 35,000 clones, 85% of them detected once, and 4.4% sits in the top ten. This specimen comes from a study of long-term antiretroviral therapy in people with HIV. Germline V CDR1 and CDR2: MDHEN, SYDVKM. The ends were cut back, 3 bases at V and 2 bases at J, with 17 bases in the middle. The CDR3 spans 16 residues. Sampling of each donor yielded at least one pre-ART PBMC sample and at least two post-ART PBMC samples.

The specimen was unsorted PBMCs, collected roughly 3.3 years after starting antiretroviral therapy. This clonotype was obtained from a man between 18 and 29 years old with HIV. The V call is TRBV28, the J call TRBJ2-7; D might be TRBD2 (7 bases). CDR3 nucleotide sequence: TGTGCCAGCAGTTTTGGGGGCCTAGCGGTAGCCTACGAGCAGTACTTC. Translated, it gives CASSFGGLAVAYEQYF.